This record concerns one T cell receptor (beta chain) sequence. The data belong to a study of blood T cell repertoires in COVID-19. The overall study: The cDNA or gDNA used as material had been derived from T cells, B-cell-depleted T cells, or PBMCs.

The repertoire was sequenced with immunoSEQ multiplex PCR; TCRdb's copy has only in-frame clones and lacks some. The sample records 300,000 to 450,000 clones, roughly 86% being singletons. The sequence was collected from a human donor in a cohort sampled during active COVID-19. Input material: peripheral blood.

The CDR3 reads CASRTGVEAFF. The CDR3 bases are TGTGCCAGCAGGACAGGGGTTGAAGCTTTCTTT. The J gene is TRBJ1-1, the V gene TRBV6-5; 8 bases map to TRBD1. The V gene's germline CDR1 is MNHEY and CDR2 SVGAGI. V lost 6 bases to trimming and J lost 7 bases; unmatched junction nucleotides: 1. The CDR3 length is 11 residues.